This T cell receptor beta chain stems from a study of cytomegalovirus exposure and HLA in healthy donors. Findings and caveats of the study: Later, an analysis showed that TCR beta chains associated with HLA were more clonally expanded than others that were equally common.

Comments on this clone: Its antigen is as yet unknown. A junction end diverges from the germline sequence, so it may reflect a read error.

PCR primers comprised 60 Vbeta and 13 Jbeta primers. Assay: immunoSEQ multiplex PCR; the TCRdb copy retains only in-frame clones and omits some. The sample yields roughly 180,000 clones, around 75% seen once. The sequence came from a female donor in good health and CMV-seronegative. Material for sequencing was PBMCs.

This CDR3 reads CASRPGHSNEKLFF. DNA of the CDR3: TGTGCTAGCAGACCCGGACATAGTAATGAAAAACTGTTTTTT. The chain uses TRBV6-5 and TRBJ1-4, with D perhaps TRBD1 (5 bases). This CDR3 region has 14 residues. Germline lookup yields CDR1 MNHEY and CDR2 SVGAGI.